This section outlines one T cell receptor beta chain sequence together with its context. The antigen remains undetermined. The data were taken from a study of blood T cells in healthy people across ages. Study conclusions and caveats: Long-lived donors exceeded aged donors in naive CD4+ cells and diversity.

The CDR3 length is 17 residues. Germline CDR1 and CDR2: SGHKS and YYEKEE (reference sequence). V was cut by 2 bases and J by 5 bases, with 19 bases left in between. Through a sample-barcoded 5' primer and a J-beta primer mix, a second PCR was run for about 6 to 12 cycles. TCRdb passed the 5' RACE reads through MiXCR, listing each CDR3 protein once. The data contain 870,000 or so distinct CDR3 sequences, 29% of them singletons. The sequenced material came from blood. The chain combines TRBV5-5 with TRBJ1-4; D remains unclear. This receptor was obtained from a woman of 80 years or more in good health. CDR3 region: CASSLGEGLGGNEKLFF. CDR3 bases: TGTGCCAGCAGCTTAGGAGAAGGGTTAGGCGGAAATGAAAAACTGTTTTTT.